The 30 T cell receptor beta chains presented below share a single source sample, sequenced in a study of blood T cell repertoires in COVID-19. TCRdb keeps only in-frame clones here, not all; method: immunoSEQ multiplex PCR. The data hold over 50,000 clones, with 65% to 80% observed a single time. The sequenced material came from peripheral blood. The receptors originated from a human donor with active or convalescent COVID-19. The donor label of this sample is uncertain.

The CDR3 here is CASSLGQSEETQYF. The CDR3 nucleotides are TGCGCCAGCAGCTTGGGACAGTCGGAAGAGACCCAGTACTTC. The chain employs TRBV5-1 and TRBJ2-5, with a weak D call TRBD1 (5 bases). This CDR3 region has 14 residues. V gave up 0 bases and J gave up 3 bases, with 9 bases separating them. The germline V gene encodes CDR1 SGHRS and CDR2 YFSETQ.

The rearrangement links TRBV27 to TRBJ2-2; D not certain. V was trimmed by 1 base and J by 4 bases, leaving 10 bases between them. CDR1 and CDR2 from the germline V gene are MNHEY and SMNVEV (reference sequence). This CDR3 spans 15 amino acids. The CDR3 loop reads CASSLYGLGTGELFF. The CDR3 region has the DNA TGTGCCAGCAGTTTATACGGGTTGGGCACCGGGGAGCTGTTTTTT.

V and J are TRBV6-1 and TRBJ1-1; 10 bases agree with TRBD1. In germline, CDR1 is MNHNS, CDR2 SASEGT. This CDR3 has 16 amino acids. V gave up 4 bases and J gave up 8 bases; unmatched junction bases: 13. CDR3 residues: CASSAGQGRGSTEAFF. CDR3 in DNA: TGTGCCAGCAGTGCGGGACAGGGGAGGGGATCCACCGAAGCTTTCTTT.

This sequence joins TRBV5-4 and TRBJ2-3, with 9 nucleotides matching TRBD2. CDR1 SGHNT and CDR2 YYREEE come from the germline V gene (reference sequence). Losses at the gene ends were 0 bases for V and 5 bases for J; bases not matched to a gene: 1. The CDR3 loop spans 14 amino acids. The CDR3 DNA reads as TGTGCCAGCAGCTTGGGACTAGCGGAAGATACGCAGTATTTT. Protein: CASSLGLAEDTQYF.

CDR3 bases: TGTGCCAGCAGCTCCACCGGGACAGGGTACACTGAAGCTTTCTTT. Its protein is CASSSTGTGYTEAFF. This chain connects TRBV5-8 to TRBJ1-1, with TRBD1 matching over 9 bases. Germline CDR1 reads SGHTS; CDR2 reads YDEGEE. The CDR3 is 15 amino acids. Losses at the gene ends were 3 bases for V and 3 bases for J; bases not matched to a gene: 6.

The chain combines TRBV12-3 or TRBV12-4 with TRBJ1-1; no firm D call. The length of the CDR3 is 12 residues. Trimming took 2 bases from V and 3 from J, leaving 4 bases between them. DNA of the CDR3: TGTGCCAGCAGTTTACGGTACACTGAAGCTTTCTTT. This codes for CASSLRYTEAFF.

The sample holds a few counts of this clone. This chain uses TRBV7-3 with TRBJ2-2; 9 bases match TRBD2. Germline V gene data show CDR1 as SGHTA and CDR2 as FQGTGA. V lost 6 bases and J lost 6; bases outside the gene matches: 11. The CDR3 totals 16 residues. CDR3 residues: CASSSRGGRAPGELFF. The CDR3 DNA reads as TGTGCCAGCAGTTCCAGGGGCGGGAGGGCCCCCGGGGAGCTGTTTTTT.

V is TRBV3-1 (or the pseudogene TRBV3-2) and J is TRBJ1-2; perhaps TRBD1 as D (5 bases). Trimming removed 5 bases from V and 4 bases from J, with 11 bases in between. The germline V gene has CDR1 LGHDT and CDR2 YNNKEL (reference sequence). CDR3 length: 13 residues. CDR3 in amino acids: CASSGGRGYGYTF. CDR3 DNA: TGTGCCAGCAGCGGGGGGAGGGGCTATGGCTACACCTTC.

The chain couples TRBV5-1 to TRBJ1-1, with D possibly being TRBD1 (6 bases). The germline CDR1 and CDR2 sequences are SGHRS and YFSETQ. CDR3 length equals 13 residues. V shed 4 bases and J shed 1 base, with 8 bases lying between them. CDR3 in amino acids: CASSRGQNTEAFF. CDR3 bases: TGCGCCAGCAGCAGGGGACAGAACACTGAAGCTTTCTTT. Complete variable domain (other parts from reference TRBV5-1 and TRBJ1-1): KAGVTQTPRYLIKTRGQQVTLSCSPISGHRSVSWYQQTPGQGLQFLFEYFSETQRNKGNFPGRFSGRQFSNSRSEMNVSTLELGDSALYLCASSRGQNTEAFFGQGTRLTVV.

This chain links TRBV5-6 with TRBJ1-5; 8 nucleotides align to TRBD1. The V gene's germline CDR1 is SGHDT and CDR2 YYEEEE. V was clipped by 3 bases and J by 5 bases; unmatched bases: 7. This CDR3 has 15 amino acids. In DNA, the CDR3 is TGTGCCAGCAGCTCGTCGGGACAGGTTTATCAGCCCCAGCATTTT. Protein product: CASSSSGQVYQPQHF.

This clone has a handful of counts. This chain connects TRBV3-1 (or the pseudogene TRBV3-2) to TRBJ1-6; D unclear. Trimming took 4 bases from V and 0 from J, leaving 10 bases between them. The CDR3 contains 16 residues. Germline V gives CDR1 LGHDT, CDR2 YNNKEL (reference sequence). The CDR3 loop is CASSPQSLSYNSPLHF. The CDR3 region has the DNA TGTGCCAGCAGCCCACAGAGTCTCTCCTATAATTCACCCCTCCACTTT.

V is TRBV18 and J is TRBJ2-2; weak D call: TRBD1 (6 bases). Per germline, CDR1 KGHSH and CDR2 LQKENI. This CDR3 region has 14 residues. Trimming removed 4 bases from V and 4 bases from J, with 10 bases in between. Here the CDR3 DNA reads TGTGCCAGCTCACGCGGACAGTCCACCGGGGAGCTGTTTTTT. Its protein is CASSRGQSTGELFF.

The rearrangement links TRBV7-2 to TRBJ2-7; 9 bases match TRBD1. Germline values: CDR1 SGHTA, CDR2 FQGNSA. V shed 4 bases and J 3 bases; nucleotides not matched to a gene: 7. This CDR3 is built from 15 residues. This chain's CDR3 is CASSSRDRGFYEQYF. In DNA, the CDR3 is TGTGCCAGCAGCTCCCGCGACAGGGGGTTCTACGAGCAGTACTTC.

This chain links TRBV7-9 with TRBJ1-3; a weak D match, TRBD1 (5 bases). The CDR3 loop spans 16 amino acids. Trimming took 3 bases from V and 1 from J, leaving 13 bases between them. Germline assignment: CDR1 SEHNR and CDR2 FQNEAQ (reference sequence). CDR3 protein: CASSLETVASGNTIYF. CDR3 coding DNA: TGTGCCAGCAGCTTGGAGACAGTTGCATCTGGAAACACCATATATTTT. The full variable domain, rest sourced from reference TRBV7-9 and TRBJ1-3, is DTGVSQNPRHKITKRGQNVTFRCDPISEHNRLYWYRQTLGQGPEFLTYFQNEAQLEKSRLLSDRFSAERPKGSFSTLEIQRTEQGDSAMYLCASSLETVASGNTIYFGEGSWLTVV.

This chain links TRBV9 with TRBJ1-5; the D gene is possibly TRBD1 (6 bases). V gave up 4 bases and J gave up 3 bases, with 14 bases separating them. The germline V gene has CDR1 SGDLS and CDR2 YYNGEE. The CDR3 sequence is 15 residues long. This CDR3 reads CASSRAGTNNQPQHF. The CDR3 bases are TGTGCCAGCAGCAGAGCCGGGACAAACAATCAGCCCCAGCATTTT.

The chain employs TRBV21-1 and TRBJ1-1. TRBV21-1 is deemed a pseudogene. CDR3 size: 16 residues. As DNA, the CDR3 is TGTGCCAGCAGCAAAGTAGGGAATGGGCGGGACACTGAAGCTTTCTTT. This gives the protein CASSKVGNGRDTEAFF.

The chain is built from TRBV7-3 and TRBJ2-2; 7 positions match TRBD2. In germline, CDR1 is SGHTA, CDR2 FQGTGA. The CDR3 is 14 residues long. The V gene end was trimmed by 4 bases and the J gene end by 5 bases; junction bases not matched to a gene: 4. The CDR3 is CASSSNGGTGELFF. CDR3 DNA sequence: TGTGCCAGCAGCTCTAACGGGGGGACCGGGGAGCTGTTTTTT.

Points on this clone: The same CDR3 is also encoded by other DNA sequences in this sample. J is TRBJ2-2 and V is TRBV4-1, with 14 positions matching TRBD2. CDR1 is MGHRA and CDR2 is YSYEKL in the germline V gene. This CDR3 has 18 residues. The V and J ends lost 1 base and 5 bases, in that order; junction bases with no gene match: 6. CDR3 nucleotide sequence: TGCGCCAGCAGCCAAGGGGGACTAGCGGGAGTAGGGACCGGGGAGCTGTTTTTT. It encodes CASSQGGLAGVGTGELFF.

This chain uses TRBV2 with TRBJ1-1, with 12 bases aligning to TRBD1. The CDR3 is 16 amino acids. Trimming removed 2 bases from V and 1 base from J; junction bases left unmatched: 2. CDR1 SNHLY and CDR2 FYNNEI come from the germline V gene. CDR3 sequence: CASSEWDRGPNTEAFF. In DNA form, the CDR3 reads TGTGCCAGCAGTGAATGGGACAGGGGGCCGAACACTGAAGCTTTCTTT.

This chain uses TRBV3-1 (or the pseudogene TRBV3-2) with TRBJ2-1; D uncertain. CDR1 LGHDT and CDR2 YNNKEL come from the germline V gene (reference sequence). CDR3 size: 14 residues. V lost 1 base to trimming and J lost 3 bases, with 7 bases between them. Here the CDR3 DNA reads TGTGCCAGCAGCCAAGTAGTGCGCTACAATGAGCAGTTCTTC. The encoded protein is CASSQVVRYNEQFF.

The rearrangement joins TRBV4-1 to TRBJ1-5; 10 nucleotides line up with TRBD1. Unmatched junction bases numbered 2, after V lost 0 bases and J lost 6 bases. Germline V gene sequence: CDR1 MGHRA, CDR2 YSYEKL. This CDR3 region has 15 residues. Here the CDR3 DNA reads TGCGCCAGCAGCCAAGAGGACAGGGGGGGTCAGCCCCAGCATTTT. Amino acids: CASSQEDRGGQPQHF.

This chain links TRBV18 with TRBJ1-1; 8 nucleotides line up with TRBD1. V shed 3 bases, J shed 1 base, and the junction held 10 bases outside the gene matches. The CDR3 has 17 amino acids. Looked up from germline, CDR1 is KGHSH and CDR2 is LQKENI. CDR3 bases: TGTGCCAGCTCACCCGGACAGGGTGTTTTGCCGAACACTGAAGCTTTCTTT. Its protein is CASSPGQGVLPNTEAFF.

The J gene is TRBJ2-7, the V gene TRBV27, with a tentative D call TRBD1 (7 bases). V gave up 3 bases and J gave up 1 base, with 10 bases separating them. This CDR3 spans 14 amino acids. Germline loops: CDR1 MNHEY, CDR2 SMNVEV (reference sequence). The CDR3 bases are TGTGCCAGCAGTTTCTCAGGGGGGTCCTACGAGCAGTACTTC. Its protein is CASSFSGGSYEQYF.

V usage is TRBV2 and J usage is TRBJ1-5, with 9 bases aligning to TRBD1. The CDR3 length is 15 residues. Germline V lookup: CDR1 SNHLY, CDR2 FYNNEI. The V segment lost 7 bases and the J segment 2 bases; nucleotides outside the gene matches: 6. CDR3 region: CASTTGGARNQPQHF. CDR3 bases: TGTGCCAGCACCACAGGGGGCGCGCGCAATCAGCCCCAGCATTTT.

V and J are TRBV5-1 and TRBJ1-6; 9 bases are shared with TRBD1. J lost 5 bases, V lost 3 bases, and 3 bases had no gene match. Germline V gene data show CDR1 as SGHRS and CDR2 as YFSETQ. This CDR3 region has 15 residues. CDR3 nucleotide sequence: TGCGCCAGCAGCTCACAGGGGGCAAATAATTCACCCCTCCACTTT. Its protein product is CASSSQGANNSPLHF.

V is TRBV3-1 (or the pseudogene TRBV3-2) and J is TRBJ2-7; 7 bases are shared with TRBD2. V was clipped by 4 bases and J by 2 bases; unmatched bases: 8. The V gene's germline CDR1 is LGHDT and CDR2 YNNKEL (reference sequence). The CDR3 sequence is 15 residues long. The chain's CDR3 is CASSLRGTEPYEQYF. Here the CDR3 DNA reads TGTGCCAGCAGCCTGCGGGGGACGGAACCCTACGAGCAGTACTTC.

The sample holds one count of this clone. The chain links TRBV19 to TRBJ1-5; perhaps TRBD1 as D (5 bases). Between the trimmed V and J ends, which lost 8 bases and 2 bases, there was a span of 13 bases. In germline, CDR1 is LNHDA, CDR2 SQIVND (reference sequence). The CDR3 loop spans 14 amino acids. The CDR3 reads CASSSSGGNQPQHF. Written as DNA, the CDR3 is TGTGCCAGTTCCTCCTCGGGGGGCAATCAGCCCCAGCATTTT. Full variable domain (remainder filled in from reference TRBV19 and TRBJ1-5): DGGITQSPKYLFRKEGQNVTLSCEQNLNHDAMYWYRQDPGQGLRLIYYSQIVNDFQKGDIAEGYSVSREKKESFPLTVTSAQKNPTAFYLCASSSSGGNQPQHFGDGTRLSIL.

The rearrangement links TRBV3-1 (or the pseudogene TRBV3-2) to TRBJ1-2, with 9 bases identical to TRBD1. V lost 0 bases to trimming and J lost 7 bases; unmatched junction nucleotides: 3. Per the germline V gene, CDR1 is LGHDT and CDR2 is YNNKEL (reference sequence). This CDR3 contains 14 residues. DNA for the CDR3: TGTGCCAGCAGCCAAGAAGGGACAGGGTCTGGCTACACCTTC. This encodes CASSQEGTGSGYTF.

This rearrangement joins TRBV6-2 or TRBV6-3 to TRBJ1-1, with TRBD1 matching 9 bases. V shed 5 bases, J shed 6 bases, and the junction held 16 bases outside the gene matches. Looked up from germline, CDR1 is MNHEY and CDR2 is SVGEGT. CDR3 size: 17 residues. CDR3 sequence: CASSPRTGVFWSPEAFF. In nucleotides, the CDR3 is TGTGCCAGCAGTCCCAGGACAGGGGTCTTTTGGTCCCCTGAAGCTTTCTTT.

J is TRBJ2-1 and V is TRBV7-2; 15 nucleotides align to TRBD2. The V gene's germline CDR1 is SGHTA and CDR2 FQGNSA. The V gene end was trimmed by 0 bases and the J gene end by 8 bases; junction bases not matched to a gene: 2. The CDR3 consists of 16 residues. The CDR3 protein is CASSLAGLAGGDEQFF. DNA for the CDR3: TGTGCCAGCAGCTTAGCCGGACTAGCGGGAGGGGATGAGCAGTTCTTC.